This T cell receptor (beta chain) derives from a study of shared clonotypes between healthy human individuals. Whole-study context: The donors, a couple of women and a few men, were aged 18 to 49.

The assay was run at deep level. Per the authors' pipeline: Filtering differed because ImmunoSEQ produced junction-only sequences that carried no quality scores. The repertoire was sequenced with immunoSEQ multiplex PCR; TCRdb's copy has only in-frame clones and lacks some. V and J calls and clone size are those listed in that table; D and trimming were worked out from the DNA. The sample holds about half a million clones, 65% to 85% seen once. Remarks on this clone: A far larger clone is a single base away, which makes a read error likely.

This CDR3 is 15 amino acids long. Between the trimmed V and J ends, which lost 0 bases and 2 bases, there was a span of 11 bases. Per the germline V gene, CDR1 is LGHNA and CDR2 is YNFKEQ. The chain joins TRBV4-2 to TRBJ2-7; D unresolved. This TCR was sampled from a woman aged 40 to 50 in good health. Some clones in this sample may be carry-over from other donors' samples. Sequences were obtained from PBMCs. The CDR3 region has the DNA TGTGCCAGCAGCCAAGACAGGTGGCCCACCTACGAGCAGTACTTC. Residues: CASSQDRWPTYEQYF.